These 10 T cell receptor beta chains were sequenced from one sample in a study of shared clonotypes between healthy human individuals. This table comes from immunoSEQ multiplex PCR, and its TCRdb copy is limited to in-frame clones, with some not included. The data hold nearly 750,000 clones, with over 60% observed a single time. The sequencing input was memory CD4+ T cells sorted from blood. The subset: CD45RA-negative fraction. All receptors come from a woman between 25 and 40 years old in good health.

In DNA form, the CDR3 reads TGTGCCAGTAGTATAGTCGCGGGAGGTGCGGATACGCAGTATTTT. Encoded protein: CASSIVAGGADTQYF. V is TRBV19 and J is TRBJ2-3; 8 bases align to TRBD2. CDR1 and CDR2 from the germline V gene are LNHDA and SQIVND (reference sequence). The CDR3 totals 15 residues. The junction had 6 bases not matched to a gene; V was cut back by 1 base and J by 6 bases. The whole variable domain, filled in from reference TRBV19 and TRBJ2-3, reads DGGITQSPKYLFRKEGQNVTLSCEQNLNHDAMYWYRQDPGQGLRLIYYSQIVNDFQKGDIAEGYSVSREKKESFPLTVTSAQKNPTAFYLCASSIVAGGADTQYFGPGTRLTVL.

This clone appeared a single time. This sequence joins TRBV10-3 and TRBJ2-1; no clear D. Per germline, CDR1 ENHRY and CDR2 SYGVKD. Trimming pared 8 bases from V and 4 bases from J, leaving 9 bases between. The CDR3 is 12 amino acids. Here the CDR3 reads CAIRAPYNEQFF. In DNA form, the CDR3 reads TGTGCCATCCGGGCTCCTTACAATGAGCAGTTCTTC.

The CDR3 is CASSQRLAGVLEQYF. In DNA form, the CDR3 reads TGCGCCAGCAGCCAACGACTAGCGGGAGTATTAGAGCAGTACTTC. The chain has TRBV4-1 and TRBJ2-7; 12 bases are shared with TRBD2. The germline V gene has CDR1 MGHRA and CDR2 YSYEKL. The J segment lost 7 bases and the V segment lost 2 bases, leaving 6 bases of the junction unmatched. This CDR3 region has 15 residues.

The chain combines TRBV7-8 with TRBJ1-1; maybe TRBD1 (5 bases). Germline V gives CDR1 SGHVS, CDR2 FQNEAQ. V was trimmed by 1 base and J by 6 bases, leaving 15 bases between them. CDR3 length: 15 residues. The CDR3 DNA reads as TGTGCCAGCAGCTTAGGGGGTTTCTGGGGGTCTGAAGCTTTCTTT. Amino acids: CASSLGGFWGSEAFF. Based on the CDR3 plus reference TRBV7-8 and TRBJ1-1, the full variable domain is GAGVSQSPRYKVAKRGQDVALRCDPISGHVSLFWYQQALGQGPEFLTYFQNEAQLDKSGLPSDRFFAERPEGSVSTLKIQRTQQEDSAVYLCASSLGGFWGSEAFFGQGTRLTVV.

The chain recombines TRBV5-1 with TRBJ2-5; possible D gene TRBD2, 6 bases. With 6 bases removed from V and 4 bases from J, the gap between germline ends came to 16 bases. The CDR3 length is 14 residues. CDR1 SGHRS and CDR2 YFSETQ come from the germline V gene. The CDR3 sequence is CASTTRVGGETQYF. The CDR3 DNA sequence: TGCGCCAGCACTACAAGGGTGGGGGGAGAGACCCAGTACTTC.

The V call is TRBV28, the J call TRBJ2-2; D uncertain. The CDR3 has 13 amino acids. The germline V gene encodes CDR1 MDHEN and CDR2 SYDVKM. Trimming took off 6 bases at V and 4 bases at J, with 9 bases between the two ends. CDR3 sequence: CASSYSSTGELFF. CDR3 in DNA: TGTGCCAGCAGCTACTCTAGCACCGGGGAGCTGTTTTTT.

About this clone itself: The sample carries other DNA sequences with the same CDR3. The chain links TRBV28 to TRBJ2-5; D is uncertain. Germline V gene lookup returns CDR1 MDHEN and CDR2 SYDVKM. Trimming took 2 bases from V and 4 from J, leaving 5 bases between them. The CDR3 runs 12 residues. The chain's CDR3 is CASSLNGETQYF. CDR3 nucleotide sequence: TGTGCCAGCAGTTTAAACGGAGAGACCCAGTACTTC.

V is TRBV25-1 and J is TRBJ2-3; 8 bases line up with TRBD2. Unmatched junction bases numbered 11, after V lost 7 bases and J lost 5 bases. Germline CDR1 MGHDK, CDR2 SYGVNS. The CDR3 is 15 amino acids. CDR3 coding DNA: TGTGCCAGCATGTCGCCGGGAGGGCTAGAAGATACGCAGTATTTT. Translated, it gives CASMSPGGLEDTQYF.

The chain carries TRBV11-2 and TRBJ2-7; D is perhaps TRBD1 or TRBD2 (5 bases each). CDR1 and CDR2 from the germline V gene are SGHAT and FQNNGV. V gave up 1 base and J gave up 6 bases, with 25 bases separating them. This CDR3 contains 18 residues. In DNA, the CDR3 is TGTGCCAGCAGCTTAGTGGGATCAGGTTGGGACGGCTACTCCGAGCAGTACTTC. The encoded protein is CASSLVGSGWDGYSEQYF.

This clone has just a few counts. Within the sample, other DNA sequences also encode this same CDR3. The gene calls are TRBV6-1 and TRBJ2-7, with TRBD1 identical over 11 bases. The CDR3 has 14 amino acids. Germline CDR1 MNHNS, CDR2 SASEGT. V trimming: 4 bases; J trimming: 4 bases; junction bases outside the gene matches: 3. CDR3 in DNA: TGTGCCAGCAGTGGGACAGGGGGCCCGTACGAGCAGTACTTC. This translates into CASSGTGGPYEQYF.